This T cell receptor beta chain derives from a study of blood T cell repertoires in COVID-19. The overall study: The study drew acute and convalescent COVID-19 samples from the United States, Italy and Spain. Sources were T cells, B-cell-depleted T cells, or PBMCs; the material itself was cDNA or gDNA.

In the original workflow: Amplification of reference gene primers provided the estimated nucleated cell counts. Generated by immunoSEQ multiplex PCR, the TCRdb table keeps only in-frame clones and is missing some. That table supplies the V and J calls and clone size; D and trimming were determined from the DNA. The data hold about 26,000 clones, with over 80% observed a single time. After removal of 4 bases from V and 5 bases from J, the junction contained 8 bases not matched to a gene. CDR3 length: 14 residues. Germline lookup yields CDR1 SGHRS and CDR2 YFSETQ. The sample was peripheral blood. This receptor was identified in a human donor in a cohort sampled during active COVID-19. The rearrangement joins TRBV5-1 to TRBJ1-2; 7 positions agree with TRBD1. CDR3 amino acids: CASSPGQEVYGYTF. The DNA for the CDR3 is TGCGCCAGCAGCCCCGGACAGGAGGTATATGGCTACACCTTC.